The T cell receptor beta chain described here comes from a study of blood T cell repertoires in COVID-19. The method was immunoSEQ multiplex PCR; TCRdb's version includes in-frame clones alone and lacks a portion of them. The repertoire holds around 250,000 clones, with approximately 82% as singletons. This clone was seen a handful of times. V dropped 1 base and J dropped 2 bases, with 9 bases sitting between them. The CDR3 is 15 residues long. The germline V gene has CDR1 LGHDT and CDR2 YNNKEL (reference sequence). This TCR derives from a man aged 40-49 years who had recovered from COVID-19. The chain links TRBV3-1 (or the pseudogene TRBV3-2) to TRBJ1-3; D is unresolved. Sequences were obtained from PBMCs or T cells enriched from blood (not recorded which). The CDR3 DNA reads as TGTGCCAGCAGCCAAGGATCCGGGACTGGAAACACCATATATTTT. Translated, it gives CASSQGSGTGNTIYF.